The 8 T cell receptor beta chains in this list originate from one sample, sequenced in a study of regulatory T cells in long-lasting Graves disease. Sample time point: newly diagnosed GD, antithyroid drugs for less than 3 months. There was RNA extracted from PBMCs, and the TCR library was made from it. iRepertoire HTBI primers and Arm-PCR of CDR3 regions built TCR beta libraries. A single record per CDR3 protein comes from TCRdb applying MiXCR to the multiplex PCR reads. The sample holds under 300,000 distinct CDR3 sequences; about 18% are singletons and the top ten take about 20%. Sequenced here: peripheral blood mononuclear cells (PBMCs), sampled at new diagnosis, from a patient treated with antithyroid drugs. These TCRs come from a female donor with Graves disease.

This clonotype has ten or more counts. This chain uses TRBV20-1 with TRBJ1-2; TRBD1 aligns across 7 bases. CDR1 is DFQATT, CDR2 SNEGSKA, per germline (reference sequence). The junction had 6 bases not matched to a gene; V was cut back by 6 bases and J by 8 bases. The CDR3 length is 11 residues. The CDR3 nucleotides read TGCAGTGCCCGCAGGGGGGAGGGCTACACCTTC. Protein: CSARRGEGYTF.

This clonotype was detected a few times. This may arise from a read error, as a much more abundant clone is one base away. The chain joins TRBV4-1 to TRBJ1-1; D is unresolved. Germline CDR1 MGHRA, CDR2 YSYEKL. V lost 6 bases and J 2 bases, leaving 16 bases between the germline ends. The CDR3 totals 15 residues. This CDR3 is CASRPTFGDNTEAFF. CDR3 nucleotide sequence: TGCGCCAGCAGGCCAACGTTCGGGGATAACACTGAAGCTTTCTTT.

This clonotype came up many times. V usage is TRBV5-1 and J usage is TRBJ2-4; D uncertain. CDR1 is SGHRS, CDR2 YFSETQ, per germline. The CDR3 has 15 residues. V lost 5 bases and J lost 7, with 19 bases in between. In nucleotides, the CDR3 is TGCGCCAGCAGTGAGGACCCTCGGTTTCAGAACATTCAGTACTTC. Translation gives CASSEDPRFQNIQYF.

The chain employs TRBV2 and TRBJ2-7; possible D gene TRBD1, 5 bases. This CDR3 is built from 13 residues. The V gene's germline CDR1 is SNHLY and CDR2 FYNNEI. The V end lost 5 bases, the J end lost 2 bases, and 10 bases lay between the germline ends. DNA of the CDR3: TGTGCCAGCAGTTCAAGGACACCCTACGAGCAGTACTTC. Translation: CASSSRTPYEQYF.

This clonotype was found a few times. This chain connects TRBV7-2 to TRBJ2-7, with 8 nucleotides matching TRBD1. Germline trimming cut 4 bases from V and 5 bases from J; bases unmatched to any gene: 7. The CDR3 extends over 14 amino acids. Looked up from germline, CDR1 is SGHTA and CDR2 is FQGNSA. The CDR3 DNA reads as TGTGCCAGCAGCTGGCGACAGGGGTCCCACGAGCAGTACTTC. Amino acids: CASSWRQGSHEQYF.

This clonotype was recorded at least ten times. The V gene is TRBV7-3, the J gene TRBJ2-1; 9 nucleotides match TRBD1. This CDR3 comprises 13 residues. The V segment lost 3 bases and the J segment 7 bases; nucleotides outside the gene matches: 1. Germline-derived CDR1 and CDR2 are SGHTA and FQGTGA. The CDR3 sequence is CASSLGQGNEQFF. CDR3 DNA sequence: TGTGCCAGCAGCTTGGGACAGGGTAATGAGCAGTTCTTC.

Regarding this clonotype: One end of the junction fails to match germline, which may point to a read error. The chain combines TRBV2 with TRBJ1-1; D is perhaps TRBD1 (5 bases). CDR1 and CDR2 from the germline V gene are SNHLY and FYNNEI. The CDR3 runs 13 residues. CDR3 sequence (DNA): TGTGCCAGCAATGAAGAGAAGGGGCTAGAAGCTTTCTTT. This encodes CASNEEKGLEAFF. Together with reference TRBV2 and TRBJ1-1, the CDR3 gives the full variable domain: EPEVTQTPSHQVTQMGQEVILRCVPISNHLYFYWYRQILGQKVEFLVSFYNNEISEKSEIFDDQFSVERPDGSNFTLKIRSTKLEDSAMYFCASNEEKGLEAFFGQGTRLTVV.

This clonotype has a count of ten or more. The gene calls are TRBV20-1 and TRBJ1-3, with D tentatively TRBD1 (5 bases). Looked up from germline, CDR1 is DFQATT and CDR2 is SNEGSKA (reference sequence). The CDR3 is 14 amino acids. V dropped 3 bases and J dropped 3 bases, with 12 bases sitting between them. CDR3 bases: TGCAGTGCTAGGGGTGGGGCATTTGGAAACACCATATATTTT. Translated: CSARGGAFGNTIYF.